One and the same sample provided the 5 T cell receptor beta chains below, sequenced in a study of blood T cell repertoires in COVID-19. TCRdb's table, derived via immunoSEQ multiplex PCR, lists solely in-frame clones and lacks some. Counted here are roughly 64,000 clones, approximately 86% occurring once; the ten biggest clones make up roughly 1.2%. Sequences were obtained from peripheral blood. These receptors originate from a middle-aged man with acute or convalescent COVID-19.

CDR3 amino acids: CASSPAGGTGHVYGYTF. CDR3 DNA: TGTGCCAGCAGCCCAGCGGGGGGGACAGGTCACGTCTATGGCTACACCTTC. The chain carries TRBV7-2 and TRBJ1-2; TRBD1 matches 8 bases. Germline values: CDR1 SGHTA, CDR2 FQGNSA. With V trimmed by 5 bases and J by 4 bases, 15 bases remained unmatched. This CDR3 has 17 amino acids.

This clone was recorded once. The rearrangement uses TRBV19 and TRBJ2-7, with D perhaps TRBD1 (6 bases). CDR1 is LNHDA and CDR2 is SQIVND in the germline V gene (reference sequence). The CDR3 loop spans 12 amino acids. Trimming removed 2 bases from V and 4 bases from J, with 6 bases in between. For the CDR3, the DNA is TGTGCCAGTAGTATACAGGGGTACGAGCAGTACTTC. Amino acid sequence: CASSIQGYEQYF. Supplemented by reference TRBV19 and TRBJ2-7, the full variable domain reads DGGITQSPKYLFRKEGQNVTLSCEQNLNHDAMYWYRQDPGQGLRLIYYSQIVNDFQKGDIAEGYSVSREKKESFPLTVTSAQKNPTAFYLCASSIQGYEQYFGPGTRLTVT.

The genes are TRBV18 and TRBJ2-2, with D possibly matching TRBD1 (5 bases). CDR3 size: 15 residues. The germline V gene encodes CDR1 KGHSH and CDR2 LQKENI. V was pared by 3 bases and J by 1 base, with 9 bases between. Written as DNA, the CDR3 is TGTGCCAGCTCACCGGGGCCGAAGAACACCGGGGAGCTGTTTTTT. Protein sequence: CASSPGPKNTGELFF.

This clone appeared a single time. The J gene is TRBJ2-5, the V gene TRBV29-1; D perhaps matches TRBD2 (5 bases). Between the trimmed V and J ends, which lost 4 bases and 5 bases, there was a span of 11 bases. CDR1 is SQVTM, CDR2 ANQGSEA, per germline. This CDR3 is 12 amino acids long. The CDR3 sequence: CSVGTPGETQYF. For the CDR3, the DNA is TGCAGCGTTGGGACTCCTGGGGAGACCCAGTACTTC.

This rearrangement joins TRBV11-2 to TRBJ1-4; 9 bases fit TRBD1. Germline V gene data show CDR1 as SGHAT and CDR2 as FQNNGV. The CDR3 covers 16 residues. V shed 6 bases, J shed 3 bases, and the junction held 8 bases outside the gene matches. CDR3 sequence: CASRPRTGEANEKLFF. In DNA, the CDR3 is TGTGCCAGCAGGCCGAGGACAGGGGAAGCTAATGAAAAACTGTTTTTT.